The sequence of this T cell receptor beta chain was determined in a study of regulatory T cells in long-lasting Graves disease. General study points: The persistent group shared some 2,700 public clonotypes, more than the approximately 970 shared by new patients.

This clonotype was detected ten times or more. Its cognate antigen is unknown. Time point described: newly diagnosed GD, antithyroid drugs for less than 3 months. The TCR library was prepared using RNA isolated from PBMCs. Germline CDR1 ENHRY, CDR2 SYGVKD. The V gene lost 0 bases and the J gene lost 0 bases, with 11 bases spanning the gap. The CDR3 extends over 16 amino acids. The authors built TCR beta libraries using iRepertoire HTBI primers and Arm-PCR of CDR3 regions. TCRdb processed the multiplex PCR reads anew with MiXCR; each CDR3 protein has one entry. The data show hundreds of thousands of distinct CDR3 sequences, 16% seen once. The same sample was also used in a study of T cells in Graves' hyperthyroidism and ophthalmopathy. Per that study: Uncontrolled infection, other autoimmune disease, pregnancy and lactation each barred patients from inclusion.

This TCR derives from a man aged 35 to 55 with Graves disease. The input for sequencing was peripheral blood mononuclear cells (PBMCs), taken at new diagnosis, from a patient treated with antithyroid drugs. The chain joins TRBV10-3 to TRBJ1-1, with a weak D call TRBD1 (6 bases). CDR3 coding DNA: TGTGCCATCAGTGAGTCGCGAGACAGGTTGAACACTGAAGCTTTCTTT. Translating gives CAISESRDRLNTEAFF.